This T cell receptor beta chain was documented in a study of blood T cell repertoires in COVID-19 (dated by TCRdb to the early 2020s). Describing the broader study: Collaborator samples came from the United States, Italy and Spain and covered acute and convalescent phases of COVID-19. The material from the prospective study consisted of cDNA or gDNA derived from T cells, B-cell-depleted T cells, or PBMCs. The dataset comprised deeply sampled blood TCRbeta repertoires from subjects exposed to, actively infected with, or recovered from COVID-19. The repertoires were made available in a free public database intended to serve as a resource for research on the immune response to SARS-CoV-2. Samples were obtained from the ongoing ImmuneRACE study (first 160 participants) and from 1,254 subjects provided by 6 global collaborators. Sample metadata almost always included a de-identified subject ID, COVID-19 status, age in years and sex. Where available, HLA class I and class II types were taken from metadata supplied by the sample provider and were not determined by assay-based typing. Study-wide findings and limitations: How much clinical and demographic metadata was included differed by source and by participant, and the metadata was provided uncurated.

The collaborating institutions used their own protocols to collect whole blood in K2EDTA tubes. For TCRbeta analysis, collaborator samples were shipped as frozen whole blood, as isolated PBMCs, or as DNA extracted from either sample type. The immunoSEQ Assay, a bias-controlled multiplex PCR, was used to amplify TCRbeta CDR3 regions from genomic DNA. In the authors' own workflow: The number of nucleated cells in each sample was estimated by amplification of reference gene primers within the assay. Sequence reads were collapsed and filtered to measure the absolute abundance of every unique TCRbeta CDR3 rearrangement. For each sample, productive Simpson clonality was calculated as the square root of Simpson's diversity index over productive rearrangements. The table comes from immuneACCESS by way of TCRdb, which keeps in-frame sequences with V and J called. Part of the clones is missing from these tables; in studies checked, under half for an unresolved V gene and the rest for unknown reasons. V and J calls and clone size are given by that table; D and trimming were obtained from the DNA. The sample contains 60,000 or so clones, 80% to 85% of them found a single time. Around 12% of the sample is in the top ten clones.

About this clone: The target of this receptor is not known. The record has no base qualities; no much larger clone is one base away.

The V and J ends are trimmed by 0 bases and 5 bases, leaving 12 bases between them. Taken from cysteine to phenylalanine, the CDR3 has 15 residues. Only the CDR3 portion is preserved as DNA: 45 bases, with reading frame beginning at the first base. The CDR1 and CDR2 encoded by the germline V gene are SGHRS and YFSETQ. This receptor was taken from a human donor in a cohort sampled during active COVID-19. Sequencing was performed on peripheral blood. The rearrangement combines TRBV5-1 with TRBJ1-5; possibly the D gene is TRBD1, per 6 matching bases. The DNA sequence follows: TGCGCCAGCAGCTTGGGTGGGAAGGGGGATCAGCCCCAGCATTTT. It translates as CASSLGGKGDQPQHF.